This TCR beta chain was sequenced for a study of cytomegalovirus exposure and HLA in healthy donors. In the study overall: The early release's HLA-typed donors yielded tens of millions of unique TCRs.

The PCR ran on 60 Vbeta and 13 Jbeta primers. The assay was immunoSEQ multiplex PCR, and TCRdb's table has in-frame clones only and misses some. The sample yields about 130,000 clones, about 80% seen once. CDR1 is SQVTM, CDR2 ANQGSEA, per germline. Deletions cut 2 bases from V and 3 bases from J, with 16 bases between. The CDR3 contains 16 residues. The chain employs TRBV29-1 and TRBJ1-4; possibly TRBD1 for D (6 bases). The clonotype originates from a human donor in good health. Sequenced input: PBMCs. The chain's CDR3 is CSVEKGTGPANEKLFF. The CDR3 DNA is TGCAGCGTTGAAAAGGGTACAGGGCCGGCTAATGAAAAACTGTTTTTT.